This TCR beta chain was sequenced during a study of OX40 agonist ivuxolimab in advanced cancers. Assay used: immunoSEQ multiplex PCR; TCRdb lists only in-frame clones, some missing. Of 35,000 to 40,000 clones listed, less than 85% are singletons. Trimming pared 3 bases from V and 6 bases from J, leaving 5 bases between. Looked up from germline, CDR1 is SQVTM and CDR2 is ANQGSEA. This CDR3 contains 11 residues. The sequences come from CD4+ or CD8+ T cells sorted from blood, collected in a trial of the OX40 agonist ivuxolimab. This clonotype was obtained from an adult with an advanced solid tumor such as melanoma, head and neck, liver or kidney cancer. This chain joins TRBV29-1 and TRBJ2-2; no clear D. CDR3 in DNA: TGCAGCGTTGATGGGTCCGGGGAGCTGTTTTTT. This translates into CSVDGSGELFF.